A selection of T cell receptor beta chains follows, all from one sample in a study of Graves' ophthalmopathy and Graves' hyperthyroidism. MiXCR, run by TCRdb on the multiplex PCR reads, gives a single entry per CDR3 protein. The sample has about 1.2 million distinct CDR3 sequences, around a third seen once. Sequencing was performed on peripheral blood or thyroid tissue (not recorded which). These receptors came from an adult man with Graves' hyperthyroidism. The CDR3 runs from the conserved cysteine through the conserved F or W. D genes are given only for firm matches. Not every row has a clone size; where given, it reads once, few, many or a size class.

>TRBV7-2|TRBJ1-3|NA|TRBD1
CASSPTGLGTIYF
TGTGCCAGCAGTCCGACAGGGCTTGGCACCATATATTTT
>TRBV7-2|TRBJ1-2|NA|TRBD1
CASSLTGGRYGYTF
TGTGCCAGCAGCTTGACAGGGGGCCGGTATGGCTACACCTTC
>TRBV9|TRBJ2-7|many|NA
CASSVSNLGYEQYF
TGTGCCAGCAGCGTCAGTAACTTGGGGTACGAGCAGTACTTC
>TRBV7-2|TRBJ2-6|few|TRBD1
CASSQQTGLAGANVLTF
TGCGCCAGCAGCCAACAGACAGGGCTGGCTGGGGCCAACGTCCTGACTTTC
>TRBV10-3|TRBJ2-2|few|NA
CASSYPLAGVGNTGELFF
TGTGCCAGCAGTTACCCCCTTGCAGGGGTGGGAAACACCGGGGAGCTGTTTTTT
>TRBV7-2|TRBJ2-7|many|NA
CASSLDPGRSSYEQYF
TGTGCCAGCAGCTTAGATCCGGGAAGGAGCTCCTACGAGCAGTACTTC
>TRBV5-5|TRBJ1-2|many|NA
CASSTTVKGYTF
TGTGCCAGCAGCACGACAGTAAAAGGCTACACCTTC
>TRBV20-1|TRBJ2-7|few|NA
CSAKRAGRSYEQYF
TGCAGTGCCAAGAGGGCGGGCCGCTCCTACGAGCAGTACTTC
>TRBV30|TRBJ2-7|NA|TRBD1
CAWGDSAYEQYF
TGTGCCTGGGGGGACAGCGCCTACGAGCAGTACTTC
>TRBV7-8|TRBJ1-2|many|NA
CASSPTTGRVYGYTF
TGTGCCAGCAGCCCCACTACAGGGAGGGTCTATGGCTACACCTTC
>TRBV5-5|TRBJ2-7|many|NA
CASSPGATNSYEQYF
TGTGCCAGCAGCCCCGGGGCCACAAACTCCTACGAGCAGTACTTC
>TRBV20-1|TRBJ1-4|NA|NA
CSAMGGEKLFF
TGCAGTGCCATGGGCGGTGAAAAACTGTTTTTT
>TRBV7-9|TRBJ2-2|NA|TRBD2
CASSQEGRASGSPGELFF
TGTGCCAGCAGCCAAGAAGGGAGGGCTAGCGGGAGTCCCGGGGAGCTGTTTTTT
>TRBV20-1|TRBJ1-6|NA|TRBD1
CSARGDSPSPLHF
TGCAGTGCTAGGGGGGACAGCCCTTCACCCCTCCACTTT
>TRBV24-1|TRBJ2-3|NA|NA
CATNSGTSTDTQYF
TGTGCCACCAACTCAGGGACTAGCACAGATACGCAGTATTTT
>TRBV7-2|TRBJ2-5|NA|NA
CASTHRIATQYF
TGTGCCAGCACCCACCGCATAGCGACCCAGTACTTC
>TRBV10-1|TRBJ1-1|NA|NA
CASSNEGYTEAFF
TGCGCCAGCAGCAACGAGGGGTACACTGAAGCTTTCTTT
>TRBV10-2|TRBJ1-6|NA|NA
CASSDRRRTRHF
TGCGCCAGCAGTGACAGGCGCAGGACCCGCCACTTT
>TRBV4-2|TRBJ2-7|many|TRBD2
CASSQTSGTYEQYF
TGTGCCAGCAGCCAGACTAGCGGGACCTACGAGCAGTACTTC
>TRBV15|TRBJ1-2|NA|TRBD1
CATSRDGQGMNGYTF
TGTGCCACCAGCAGAGATGGACAGGGGATGAATGGCTACACCTTC
>TRBV29-1|TRBJ1-5|NA|TRBD1
CSAGTGTNQPQHF
TGCAGCGCAGGGACAGGGACCAATCAGCCCCAGCATTTT
>TRBV10-3|TRBJ2-2|once|TRBD1
CAISRGQLTGELFF
TGTGCCATCAGTCGGGGACAGCTCACCGGGGAGCTGTTTTTT
>TRBV10-1|TRBJ2-2|few|NA
CASSDRGSGELFF
TGCGCCAGCAGTGACAGGGGATCCGGGGAGCTGTTTTTT
>TRBV7-9|TRBJ1-2|many|NA
CASSLGSFYGYTF
TGTGCCAGCAGCTTAGGCAGTTTTTATGGCTACACCTTC
>TRBV9|TRBJ2-1|NA|NA
CASSAMTGLEQFF
TGTGCCAGCAGCGCTATGACAGGACTTGAGCAGTTCTTC
>TRBV28|TRBJ2-5|few|NA
CASRTVGYGTQYF
TGTGCCAGCAGGACTGTGGGGTATGGGACCCAGTACTTC
>TRBV9|TRBJ2-2|few|NA
CASSPDPRWTGELFF
TGTGCCAGCAGCCCCGACCCCAGGTGGACCGGGGAGCTGTTTTTT
>TRBV12-3/TRBV12-4|TRBJ1-2|many|NA
CASKPSAAYGYTF
TGTGCCAGCAAACCGTCGGCGGCCTATGGCTACACCTTC
>TRBV12-3/TRBV12-4|TRBJ1-6|many|TRBD1
CASSRKGTGTSPLHF
TGTGCCAGCAGTCGGAAGGGGACAGGGACTTCACCCCTCCACTTT
>TRBV29-1|TRBJ1-1|NA|NA
CSVSTTGLTRAEAFF
TGCAGCGTAAGCACGACGGGGCTTACTAGGGCTGAAGCTTTCTTT
>TRBV5-5|TRBJ1-1|NA|NA
CAGSLVPETEAFF
TGTGCCGGCAGCTTGGTACCAGAAACTGAAGCTTTCTTT
>TRBV11-2|TRBJ2-5|many|TRBD2
CASRRTVLSGGGSETQYF
TGTGCCAGCAGGCGGACGGTGTTGTCGGGGGGGGGATCCGAGACCCAGTACTTC
>TRBV20-1|TRBJ2-7|many|NA
CSAPGLSSYEQYF
TGCAGTGCTCCGGGACTGAGCTCCTACGAGCAGTACTTC
>TRBV7-2|TRBJ2-6|NA|NA
CASSPVGQANVLTF
TGTGCCAGCAGTCCGGTCGGACAGGCCAACGTCCTGACTTTC
>TRBV4-2|TRBJ1-1|once|TRBD1
CASSQEGQGRMNTEAFF
TGTGCCAGCAGCCAAGAGGGACAGGGCAGGATGAACACTGAAGCTTTCTTT
>TRBV25-1|TRBJ2-7|NA|TRBD2
CASRLSGDKSYEQYF
TGTGCCAGCAGACTGAGCGGGGATAAGTCCTACGAGCAGTACTTC
>TRBV5-1|TRBJ2-6|many|TRBD1
CASSLQDRDGANVLTF
TGCGCCAGCAGCTTGCAGGACAGGGATGGGGCCAACGTCCTGACTTTC
>TRBV10-3|TRBJ2-2|NA|TRBD1
CAISESGQGELFF
TGTGCCATCAGTGAGTCGGGACAGGGGGAGCTGTTTTTT
>TRBV20-1|TRBJ2-5|many|NA
CSAQTDQETQYF
TGCAGTGCTCAAACGGACCAAGAGACCCAGTACTTC
>TRBV6-4|TRBJ1-6|many|TRBD1
CASSAGTGPSPLHF
TGTGCCAGCAGTGCTGGGACAGGGCCTTCACCCCTCCACTTT
>TRBV29-1|TRBJ1-2|NA|NA
CSLDGGYTF
TGCAGTTTGGACGGTGGCTACACCTTC
>TRBV9|TRBJ2-7|many|TRBD1
CASSFGQGWEQYF
TGTGCCAGCAGCTTTGGACAGGGCTGGGAGCAGTACTTC